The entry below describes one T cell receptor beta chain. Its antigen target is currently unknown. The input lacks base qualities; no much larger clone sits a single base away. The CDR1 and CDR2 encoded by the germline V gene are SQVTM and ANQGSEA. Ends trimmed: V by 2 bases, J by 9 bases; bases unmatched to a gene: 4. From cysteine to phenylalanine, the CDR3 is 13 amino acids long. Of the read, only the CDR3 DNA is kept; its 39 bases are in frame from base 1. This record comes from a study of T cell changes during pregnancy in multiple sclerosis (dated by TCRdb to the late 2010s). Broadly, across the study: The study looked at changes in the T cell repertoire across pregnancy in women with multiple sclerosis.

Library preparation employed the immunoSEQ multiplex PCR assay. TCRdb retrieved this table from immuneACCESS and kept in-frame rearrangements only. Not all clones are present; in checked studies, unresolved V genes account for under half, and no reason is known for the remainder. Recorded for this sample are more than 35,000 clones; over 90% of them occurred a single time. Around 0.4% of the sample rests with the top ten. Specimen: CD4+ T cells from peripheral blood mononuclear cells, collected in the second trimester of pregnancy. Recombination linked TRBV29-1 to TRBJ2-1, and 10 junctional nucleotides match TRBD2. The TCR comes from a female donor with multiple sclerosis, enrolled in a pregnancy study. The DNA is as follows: TGCAGCGTTGAAACACTAGCGGGACTTGAGCAGTTCTTC. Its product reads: CSVETLAGLEQFF.